This T cell receptor (beta chain) originates from a study of blood T cell repertoires in COVID-19. At the level of the study: Acute-phase and convalescent COVID-19 samples originated in the United States, Italy and Spain.

Germline-derived CDR1 and CDR2 are SGHDN and FVKESK. The CDR3 extends over 17 amino acids. Trimming shortened V by 4 bases and J by 2 bases, and 20 bases separated the two germline ends. Profiled with immunoSEQ multiplex PCR; TCRdb holds only in-frame clones, not every one. Of about 270,000 clones in the sample, over 75% were seen once. The receptor's source is a woman between 50 and 59 years old with acute COVID-19. This sequence joins TRBV14 and TRBJ1-1; TRBD1 might be the D (5 bases). Source material: PBMCs or T cells enriched from blood (not recorded which). The CDR3 DNA is TGTGCCAGCAGCCGTCTTGATTTCGACAGCTACAACACTGAAGCTTTCTTT. Protein product: CASSRLDFDSYNTEAFF.